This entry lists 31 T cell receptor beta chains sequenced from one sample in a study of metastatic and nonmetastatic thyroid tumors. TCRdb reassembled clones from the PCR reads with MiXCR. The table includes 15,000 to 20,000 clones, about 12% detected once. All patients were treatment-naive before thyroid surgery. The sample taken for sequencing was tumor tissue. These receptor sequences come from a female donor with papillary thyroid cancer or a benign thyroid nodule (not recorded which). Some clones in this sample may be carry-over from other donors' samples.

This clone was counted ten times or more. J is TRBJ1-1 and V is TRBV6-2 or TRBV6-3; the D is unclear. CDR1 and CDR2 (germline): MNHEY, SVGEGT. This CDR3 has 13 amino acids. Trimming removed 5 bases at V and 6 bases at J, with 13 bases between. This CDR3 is CASSPPGSPEAFF. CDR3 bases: TGTGCCAGCAGTCCGCCGGGATCCCCTGAAGCTTTCTTT.

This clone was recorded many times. CDR3 bases: TGTGCCAGCAGCCGGCCGGGACTTTCCACCGGGGAGCTGTTTTTT. Translating it yields CASSRPGLSTGELFF. V usage is TRBV7-2 and J usage is TRBJ2-2; a weak D match, TRBD2 (6 bases). V dropped 5 bases and J dropped 4 bases, with 14 bases sitting between them. The germline V gene has CDR1 SGHTA and CDR2 FQGNSA. This CDR3 is 15 amino acids long.

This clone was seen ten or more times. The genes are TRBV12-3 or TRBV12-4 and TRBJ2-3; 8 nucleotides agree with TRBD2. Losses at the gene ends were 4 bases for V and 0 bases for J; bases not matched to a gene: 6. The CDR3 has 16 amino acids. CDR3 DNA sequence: TGTGCCAGCAGTTCAAATAGCGGGGCTAGCACAGATACGCAGTATTTT. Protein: CASSSNSGASTDTQYF.

CDR3 region: CASVHGDSLVQYF. DNA of the CDR3: TGTGCCAGTGTACATGGAGACTCCTTGGTGCAGTACTTC. The V call is TRBV6-2 or TRBV6-3, the J call TRBJ2-7; D call uncertain. CDR3 length: 13 residues. Germline V lookup: CDR1 MNHEY, CDR2 SVGEGT. V dropped 9 bases and J dropped 9 bases, with 21 bases sitting between them.

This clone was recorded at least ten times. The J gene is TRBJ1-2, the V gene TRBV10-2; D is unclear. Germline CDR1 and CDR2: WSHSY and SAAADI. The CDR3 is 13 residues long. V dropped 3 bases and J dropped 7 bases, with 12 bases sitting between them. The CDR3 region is CASSDLGGTGYTF. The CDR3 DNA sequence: TGCGCCAGCAGTGATCTGGGCGGAACTGGCTACACCTTC.

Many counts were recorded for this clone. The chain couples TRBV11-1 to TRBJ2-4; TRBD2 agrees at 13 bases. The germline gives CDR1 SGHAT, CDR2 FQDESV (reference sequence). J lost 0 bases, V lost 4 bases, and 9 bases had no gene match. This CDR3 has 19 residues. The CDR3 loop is CASSSTGLAGLLAKNIQYF. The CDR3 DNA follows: TGTGCCAGCAGCTCAACGGGACTAGCGGGGCTTCTAGCCAAAAACATTCAGTACTTC.

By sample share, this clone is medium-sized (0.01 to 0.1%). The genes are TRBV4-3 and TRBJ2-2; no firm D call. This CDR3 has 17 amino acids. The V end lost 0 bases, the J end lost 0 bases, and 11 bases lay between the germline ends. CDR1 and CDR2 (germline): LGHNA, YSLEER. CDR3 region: CASSQDLRGANTGELFF. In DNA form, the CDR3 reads TGCGCCAGCAGCCAAGATCTACGAGGAGCGAACACCGGGGAGCTGTTTTTT.

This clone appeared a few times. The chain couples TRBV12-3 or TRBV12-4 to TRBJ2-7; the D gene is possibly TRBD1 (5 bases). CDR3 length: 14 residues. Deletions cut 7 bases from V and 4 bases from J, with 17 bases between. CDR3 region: CASTDSLTAYEQYF. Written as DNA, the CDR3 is TGTGCCAGCACCGACAGTCTGACGGCGTACGAGCAGTACTTC.

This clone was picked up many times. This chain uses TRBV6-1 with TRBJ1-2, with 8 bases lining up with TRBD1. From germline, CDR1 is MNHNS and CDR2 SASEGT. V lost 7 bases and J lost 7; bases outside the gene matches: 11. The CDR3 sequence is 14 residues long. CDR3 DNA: TGTGCCAGCACCCTGGACAGGGATTTTAGTGGCTACACCTTC. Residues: CASTLDRDFSGYTF.

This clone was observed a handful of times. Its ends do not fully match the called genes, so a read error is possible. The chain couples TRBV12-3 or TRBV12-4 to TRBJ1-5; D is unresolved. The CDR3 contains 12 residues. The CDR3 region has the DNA TGTGCCAGCAGTTCTGGCAAACAGCCCCAGCATTTT. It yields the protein CASSSGKQPQHF.

The CDR3 loop reads CASRGTGFASGYTF. In DNA form, the CDR3 reads TGTGCCAGCAGGGGGACAGGGTTTGCTTCTGGCTACACCTTC. The rearrangement uses TRBV6-1 and TRBJ1-2; the match to TRBD1 covers 9 bases. The CDR3 length is 14 residues. Trimming took 6 bases from V and 7 from J; bases not matched to a gene: 9. Per the germline V gene, CDR1 is MNHNS and CDR2 is SASEGT.

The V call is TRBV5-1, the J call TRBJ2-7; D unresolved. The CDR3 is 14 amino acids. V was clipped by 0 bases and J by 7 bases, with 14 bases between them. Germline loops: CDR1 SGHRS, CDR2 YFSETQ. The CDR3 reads CASSLGQPPGEQYF. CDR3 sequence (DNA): TGCGCCAGCAGCTTGGGTCAGCCTCCTGGTGAGCAGTACTTC.

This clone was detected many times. The CDR3 is CASLDLREQYF. The CDR3 coding sequence is TGTGCCAGCCTAGACCTAAGGGAGCAGTACTTC. The chain carries TRBV2 and TRBJ2-7; D is undetermined. Germline CDR1 SNHLY, CDR2 FYNNEI. Trimming removed 8 bases from V and 7 bases from J, with 12 bases in between. This CDR3 comprises 11 residues. Full variable domain (rest looked up from reference TRBV2 and TRBJ2-7): EPEVTQTPSHQVTQMGQEVILRCVPISNHLYFYWYRQILGQKVEFLVSFYNNEISEKSEIFDDQFSVERPDGSNFTLKIRSTKLEDSAMYFCASLDLREQYFGPGTRLTVT.

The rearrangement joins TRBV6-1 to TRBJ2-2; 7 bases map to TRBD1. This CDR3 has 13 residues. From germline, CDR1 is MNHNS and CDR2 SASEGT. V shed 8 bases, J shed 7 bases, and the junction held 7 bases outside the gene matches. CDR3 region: CASGQDGLGELFF. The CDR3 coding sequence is TGTGCCAGCGGACAGGACGGCCTCGGGGAGCTGTTTTTT.

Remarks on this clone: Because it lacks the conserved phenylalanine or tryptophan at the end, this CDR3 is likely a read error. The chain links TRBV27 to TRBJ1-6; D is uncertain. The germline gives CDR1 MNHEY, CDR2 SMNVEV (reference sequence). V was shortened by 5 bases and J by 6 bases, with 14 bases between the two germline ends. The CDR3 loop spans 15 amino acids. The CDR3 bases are TGTGCCAGCAGTAACGTCGGGGTTGGTAATTCACCCCTCCACCTC. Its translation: CASSNVGVGNSPLHL.

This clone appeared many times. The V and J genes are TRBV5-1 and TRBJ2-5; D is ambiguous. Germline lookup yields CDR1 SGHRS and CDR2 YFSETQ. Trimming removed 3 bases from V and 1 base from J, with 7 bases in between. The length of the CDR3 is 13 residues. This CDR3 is CASSWAIQETQYF. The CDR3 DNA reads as TGCGCCAGCAGCTGGGCCATCCAAGAGACCCAGTACTTC.

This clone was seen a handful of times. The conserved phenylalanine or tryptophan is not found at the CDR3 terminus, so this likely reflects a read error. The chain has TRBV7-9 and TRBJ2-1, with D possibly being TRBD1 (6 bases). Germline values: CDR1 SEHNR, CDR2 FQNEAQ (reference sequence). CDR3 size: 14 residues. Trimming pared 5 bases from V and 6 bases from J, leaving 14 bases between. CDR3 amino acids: CASSGPRGGNEQFL. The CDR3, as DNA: TGTGCCAGCAGCGGGCCCAGGGGCGGCAATGAGCAGTTCCTC.

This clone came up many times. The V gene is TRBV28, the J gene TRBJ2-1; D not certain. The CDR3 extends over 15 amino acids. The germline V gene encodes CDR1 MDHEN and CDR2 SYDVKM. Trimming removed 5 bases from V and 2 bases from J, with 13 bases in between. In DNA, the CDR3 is TGTGCCAGCAGTCCCCTCTGGTCACCCTACAATGAGCAGTTCTTC. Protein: CASSPLWSPYNEQFF.

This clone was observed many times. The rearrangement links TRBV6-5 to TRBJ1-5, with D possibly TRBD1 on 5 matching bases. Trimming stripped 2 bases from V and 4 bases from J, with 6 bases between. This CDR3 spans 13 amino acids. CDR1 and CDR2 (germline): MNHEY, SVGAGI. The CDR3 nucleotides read TGTGCCAGCAGTTACGGGGGAAATCAGCCCCAGCATTTT. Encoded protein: CASSYGGNQPQHF.

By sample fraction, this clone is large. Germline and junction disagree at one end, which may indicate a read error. CDR3 protein: CASSHEGQKGADF. Here the CDR3 DNA reads TGTGCCAGCAGCCACGAAGGACAGAAAGGGGCGGACTTC. The chain is built from TRBV3-1 and TRBJ1-2; TRBD1 might be the D (6 bases). The V gene's germline CDR1 is LGHDT and CDR2 YNNKEL (reference sequence). This CDR3 is 13 amino acids long.

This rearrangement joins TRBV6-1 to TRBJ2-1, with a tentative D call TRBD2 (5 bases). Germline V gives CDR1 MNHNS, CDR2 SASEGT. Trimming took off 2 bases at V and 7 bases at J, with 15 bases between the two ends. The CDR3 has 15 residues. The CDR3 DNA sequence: TGTGCCAGCAGTGAACCGGGAACTATTAGGAATGAGCAGTTCTTC. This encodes CASSEPGTIRNEQFF.

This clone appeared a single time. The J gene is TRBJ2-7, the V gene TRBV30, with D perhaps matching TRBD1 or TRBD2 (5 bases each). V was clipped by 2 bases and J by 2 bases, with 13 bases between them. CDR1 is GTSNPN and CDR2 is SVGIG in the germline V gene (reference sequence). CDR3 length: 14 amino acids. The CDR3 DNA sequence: TGTGCCTGGAGTAGAGGGGCCAGAGCCTACGAGCAGTACTTC. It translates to CAWSRGARAYEQYF.

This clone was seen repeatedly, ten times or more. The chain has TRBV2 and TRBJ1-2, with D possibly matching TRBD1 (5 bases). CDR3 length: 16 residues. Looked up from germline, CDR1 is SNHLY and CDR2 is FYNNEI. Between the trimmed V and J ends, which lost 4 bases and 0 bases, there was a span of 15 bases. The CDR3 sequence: CASSASGLLPNYGYTF. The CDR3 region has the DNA TGTGCCAGCAGTGCATCAGGGCTACTCCCTAACTATGGCTACACCTTC.

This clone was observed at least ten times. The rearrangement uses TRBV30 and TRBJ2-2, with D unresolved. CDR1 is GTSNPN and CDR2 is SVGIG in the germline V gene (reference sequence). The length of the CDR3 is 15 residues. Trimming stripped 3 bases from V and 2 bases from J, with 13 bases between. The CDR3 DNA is TGTGCCTGGAGAATAGGAGTCCTCAACACCGGGGAGCTGTTTTTT. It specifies CAWRIGVLNTGELFF.

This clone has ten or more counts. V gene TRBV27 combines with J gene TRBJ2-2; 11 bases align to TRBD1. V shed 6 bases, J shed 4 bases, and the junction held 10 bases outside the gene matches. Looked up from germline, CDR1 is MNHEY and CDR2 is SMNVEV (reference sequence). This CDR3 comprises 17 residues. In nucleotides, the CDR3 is TGTGCCAGCAGAACGGACAGGGGGCGGGCCGGCACCGGGGAGCTGTTTTTT. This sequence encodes CASRTDRGRAGTGELFF.

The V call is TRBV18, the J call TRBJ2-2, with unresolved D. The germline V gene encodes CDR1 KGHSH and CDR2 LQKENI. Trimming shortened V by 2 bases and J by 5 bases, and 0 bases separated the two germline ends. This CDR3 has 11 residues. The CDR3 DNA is TGTGCCAGCTCACCAACCGGGGAGCTGTTTTTT. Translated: CASSPTGELFF.

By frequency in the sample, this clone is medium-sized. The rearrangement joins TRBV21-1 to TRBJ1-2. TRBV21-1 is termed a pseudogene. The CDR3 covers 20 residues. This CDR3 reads CASSSNRLRERGPSNYGYTF. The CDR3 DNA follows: TGTGCCAGCAGCTCGAACCGGCTACGGGAAAGAGGTCCCTCTAACTATGGCTACACCTTC.

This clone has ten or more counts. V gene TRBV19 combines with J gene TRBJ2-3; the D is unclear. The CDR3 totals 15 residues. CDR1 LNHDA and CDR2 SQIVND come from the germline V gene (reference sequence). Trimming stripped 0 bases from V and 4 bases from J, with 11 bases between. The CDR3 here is CASSIDHMRSDTQYF. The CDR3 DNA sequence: TGTGCCAGTAGTATAGATCATATGAGGTCAGATACGCAGTATTTT.

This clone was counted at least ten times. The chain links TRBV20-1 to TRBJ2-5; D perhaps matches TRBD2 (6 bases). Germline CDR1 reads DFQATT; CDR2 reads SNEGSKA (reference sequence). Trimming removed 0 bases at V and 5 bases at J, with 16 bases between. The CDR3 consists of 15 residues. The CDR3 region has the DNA TGCAGTGCTAGAGAGGGGAGGAGTAATAGGGAGACCCAGTACTTC. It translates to CSAREGRSNRETQYF.

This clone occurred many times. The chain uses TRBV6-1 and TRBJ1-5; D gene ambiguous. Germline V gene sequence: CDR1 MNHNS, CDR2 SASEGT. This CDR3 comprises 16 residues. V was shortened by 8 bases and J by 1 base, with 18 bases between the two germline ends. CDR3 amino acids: CASAPPGRLSNQPQHF. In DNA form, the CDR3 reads TGTGCCAGCGCGCCGCCGGGCAGACTAAGCAATCAGCCCCAGCATTTT.

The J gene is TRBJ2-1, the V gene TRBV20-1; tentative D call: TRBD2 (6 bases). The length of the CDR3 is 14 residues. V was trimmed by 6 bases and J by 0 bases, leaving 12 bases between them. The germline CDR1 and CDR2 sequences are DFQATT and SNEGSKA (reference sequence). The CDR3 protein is CSAKDYRSYNEQFF. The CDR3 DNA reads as TGCAGTGCAAAGGACTACCGCTCCTACAATGAGCAGTTCTTC.